These 22 T cell receptor beta chains share one sample of origin, sequenced in a study of human T cells and chemical hapten exposure. A single record per CDR3 protein comes from TCRdb applying MiXCR to the RACE reads. The data hold some 100,000 distinct CDR3 sequences, with 9.2% observed a single time. Time point noted: patch test 2, 6 weeks after DPC sensitization. Treatment denoted: therapeutic diphenylcyclopropenone sensitization with weekly scalp DPC. Sequenced material: whole blood, taken in connection with sensitization to the hapten diphenylcyclopropenone (DPC). The receptors derive from a woman in her 40s with alopecia areata. Some clones in this sample may be carry-over from other donors' samples.

Ten or more counts support this clonotype. This rearrangement joins TRBV12-3 or TRBV12-4 to TRBJ1-2; weak D call: TRBD1 (5 bases). V shed 8 bases and J shed 7 bases, with 14 bases lying between them. The CDR3 loop spans 12 amino acids. CDR3: CASWGPILGYTF. The CDR3 DNA follows: TGTGCCAGCTGGGGACCCATCCTTGGCTACACCTTC.

This clonotype was seen at least ten times. This chain joins TRBV29-1 and TRBJ2-2, with 8 positions matching TRBD2. V gave up 3 bases and J gave up 3 bases; unmatched junction bases: 6. There are 15 residues in the CDR3. CDR1 is SQVTM and CDR2 is ANQGSEA in the germline V gene. The CDR3, as DNA: TGCAGCGTTGAGGATCTGACTAGCGACACCGGGGAGCTGTTTTTT. This gives the protein CSVEDLTSDTGELFF.

The genes are TRBV29-1 and TRBJ2-2; maybe TRBD1 (6 bases). The CDR3 runs 12 residues. The germline V gene encodes CDR1 SQVTM and CDR2 ANQGSEA. The V and J ends lost 6 bases and 5 bases respectively, with 10 bases between them. CDR3 sequence: CSVEQGTGELFF. As DNA, the CDR3 is TGCAGCGTGGAACAGGGAACCGGGGAGCTGTTTTTT.

This clonotype came up many times. This chain links TRBV7-9 with TRBJ2-3, with D perhaps TRBD1 (6 bases). Germline-derived CDR1 and CDR2 are SEHNR and FQNEAQ (reference sequence). This CDR3 is built from 16 residues. The V gene lost 5 bases and the J gene lost 3 bases, with 18 bases spanning the gap. The CDR3 reads CASSPSRGLGTDTQYF. The CDR3 DNA reads TGTGCCAGCAGCCCTTCCAGGGGTCTCGGGACAGATACGCAGTATTTT.

The V call is TRBV5-1, the J call TRBJ2-3; D possibly uses TRBD1 or TRBD2 (5 bases each). The germline V and J ends were trimmed by 1 base and 2 bases, with 8 bases remaining between them. This CDR3 comprises 14 residues. Germline V gives CDR1 SGHRS, CDR2 YFSETQ. This CDR3 reads CASSLWGSTDTQYF. For the CDR3, the DNA is TGCGCCAGCAGCTTGTGGGGGTCCACAGATACGCAGTATTTT. Using reference TRBV5-1 and TRBJ2-3 for the parts outside the CDR3, the full variable domain is KAGVTQTPRYLIKTRGQQVTLSCSPISGHRSVSWYQQTPGQGLQFLFEYFSETQRNKGNFPGRFSGRQFSNSRSEMNVSTLELGDSALYLCASSLWGSTDTQYFGPGTRLTVL.

The V call is TRBV6-4, the J call TRBJ2-2; no clear D gene. Trimming shortened V by 2 bases and J by 2 bases, and 3 bases separated the two germline ends. In germline, CDR1 is MRHNA, CDR2 SNTAGT. The CDR3 is made up of 13 amino acids. The chain's CDR3 is CASSDGNTGELFF. In DNA form, the CDR3 reads TGTGCCAGCAGTGACGGTAACACCGGGGAGCTGTTTTTT.

There are many counts of this clonotype. This rearrangement joins TRBV12-3 or TRBV12-4 to TRBJ2-5, with 9 bases that match TRBD2. With V trimmed by 6 bases and J by 5 bases, 7 bases remained unmatched. The CDR3 consists of 14 residues. The CDR3 DNA follows: TGTGCCAGCAGGCCGGGACTAGCTTTGGAGACCCAGTACTTC. Translation gives CASRPGLALETQYF.

As to this clonotype: A much larger clone lies one base from this, so it may be a read error. The rearrangement links TRBV11-2 to TRBJ2-7; the D gene is possibly TRBD2 (5 bases). The CDR3 contains 14 residues. Germline V CDR1 and CDR2: SGHAT, FQNNGV. The CDR3 here is CASSREEVFNELYF. The CDR3, as DNA: TGTGCCAGCAGCCGGGAAGAGGTTTTCAACGAGCTGTACTTC.

This clonotype came up many times. The chain combines TRBV19 with TRBJ2-1; 8 bases line up with TRBD1. Germline trimming cut 5 bases from V and 9 bases from J; bases unmatched to any gene: 6. The CDR3 runs to 13 residues. Germline V lookup: CDR1 LNHDA, CDR2 SQIVND (reference sequence). CDR3 bases: TGTGCCAGTAGTCCCGGACAGGGTTTTGAGCAGTTCTTC. Its translation is CASSPGQGFEQFF.

This clonotype showed up many times. The chain has TRBV7-6 and TRBJ1-5; possibly TRBD1 for D (6 bases). The CDR3 sequence is 13 residues long. V was trimmed by 5 bases and J by 4 bases, leaving 9 bases between them. Germline CDR1 SGHVS, CDR2 FNYEAQ. The CDR3 here is CASSHGQNQPQHF. The DNA of the CDR3 is TGTGCCAGCAGCCACGGACAGAATCAGCCCCAGCATTTT.

Only a few counts were recorded for this clonotype. The genes are TRBV10-3 and TRBJ2-7, with 10 bases matching TRBD2. The CDR3 is 15 amino acids. J lost 3 bases, V lost 4 bases, and 6 bases had no gene match. Germline V gene sequence: CDR1 ENHRY, CDR2 SYGVKD. The CDR3 coding sequence is TGTGCCATCAGTGGGAGCGGGGGGGAAATCTACGAGCAGTACTTC. Encoded protein: CAISGSGGEIYEQYF.

At least ten counts were recorded for this clonotype. The CDR3 here is CASTLYGTEAFF. CDR3 DNA sequence: TGTGCCAGCACCCTCTATGGAACTGAAGCTTTCTTT. The rearrangement uses TRBV6-2 or TRBV6-3 and TRBJ1-1, with unresolved D. CDR3 length: 12 amino acids. V was cut by 7 bases and J by 5 bases, with 11 bases left in between. Per germline, CDR1 MNHEY and CDR2 SVGEGT.

This clonotype was found many times. J is TRBJ2-7 and V is TRBV4-1; 7 nucleotides align to TRBD2. The CDR3 has 17 amino acids. After removal of 0 bases from V and 2 bases from J, the junction contained 10 bases not matched to a gene. From germline, CDR1 is MGHRA and CDR2 YSYEKL. The CDR3 region is CASSQDSGGPSPYEQYF. In DNA form, the CDR3 reads TGCGCCAGCAGCCAAGATTCGGGGGGACCTTCACCCTACGAGCAGTACTTC.

This clonotype appeared many times. The chain carries TRBV6-5 and TRBJ1-2; D possibly corresponds to TRBD1 (5 bases). V was shortened by 6 bases and J by 0 bases, with 8 bases between the two germline ends. The germline V gene encodes CDR1 MNHEY and CDR2 SVGAGI. The CDR3 runs to 13 residues. CDR3 protein: CASSRDANYGYTF. CDR3 DNA sequence: TGTGCCAGCAGCAGGGATGCTAACTATGGCTACACCTTC.

This clonotype was found a few times. J is TRBJ2-7 and V is TRBV20-1, with no clear D. Germline-derived CDR1 and CDR2 are DFQATT and SNEGSKA (reference sequence). The CDR3 is 12 residues long. Trimming removed 6 bases at V and 4 bases at J, with 13 bases between. CDR3 residues: CSAPLWDYEQYF. The CDR3 DNA reads TGCAGTGCCCCGCTGTGGGATTACGAGCAGTACTTC.

The CDR3 region has the DNA TGTGCCAGCAGCTTTCGGGACTTCCCGCGGACTGAAGCTTTCTTT. Translating gives CASSFRDFPRTEAFF. This chain joins TRBV7-8 and TRBJ1-1, with D possibly matching TRBD1 (5 bases). V lost 3 bases and J 5 bases, leaving 16 bases between the germline ends. The CDR3 sequence is 15 residues long. CDR1 and CDR2 from the germline V gene are SGHVS and FQNEAQ.

This rearrangement joins TRBV4-3 to TRBJ1-3; 9 bases are shared with TRBD1. The CDR3 contains 17 residues. CDR1 is LGHNA and CDR2 is YSLEER in the germline V gene. Trimming removed 3 bases from V and 2 bases from J; junction bases left unmatched: 8. CDR3 in amino acids: CASSQETGGLTGNTIYF. The CDR3 DNA reads TGCGCCAGCAGCCAGGAGACAGGGGGACTAACTGGAAACACCATATATTTT.

The rearrangement uses TRBV5-4 and TRBJ2-7; D unresolved. In germline, CDR1 is SGHNT, CDR2 YYREEE (reference sequence). The ends were cut back, 3 bases at V and 1 base at J, with 5 bases in the middle. CDR3 length: 12 amino acids. In DNA form, the CDR3 reads TGTGCCAGCAGCTCTGAGTCCTACGAGCAGTACTTC. It specifies CASSSESYEQYF.

This clonotype was seen repeatedly, ten times or more. This chain joins TRBV5-4 and TRBJ2-1; D uncertain. This CDR3 has 13 residues. Germline V gene sequence: CDR1 SGHNT, CDR2 YYREEE (reference sequence). The germline V and J ends were trimmed by 4 bases and 10 bases, with 15 bases remaining between them. CDR3 in DNA: TGTGCCAGCAGCCCACCGGCCGGGTTGGAGCAGTTCTTC. Amino acid sequence: CASSPPAGLEQFF.

The genes are TRBV7-2 and TRBJ2-3; D is uncertain. The CDR3 has 12 amino acids. Germline V gene sequence: CDR1 SGHTA, CDR2 FQGNSA. V lost 5 bases and J lost 13, with 16 bases in between. The CDR3: CASSLDRTWEYF. CDR3 in DNA: TGTGCCAGCAGCCTCGACCGAACTTGGGAGTATTTT.

The table lists this clonotype with many counts. The chain couples TRBV3-1 to TRBJ2-5; 9 positions match TRBD2. Losses at the gene ends were 4 bases for V and 5 bases for J; bases not matched to a gene: 5. The CDR3 loop spans 14 amino acids. Germline-derived CDR1 and CDR2 are LGHDT and YNNKEL (reference sequence). The CDR3 nucleotides read TGTGCCAGCAGCCTGGGACTAGCCCTGGAGACCCAGTACTTC. Translation gives CASSLGLALETQYF.

Many counts were recorded for this clonotype. The chain combines TRBV12-3 or TRBV12-4 with TRBJ1-2; D remains ambiguous. The CDR3 contains 12 residues. V shed 2 bases and J shed 8 bases, with 9 bases lying between them. This CDR3 reads CASSLSGEGYTF. In DNA, the CDR3 is TGTGCCAGCAGTTTATCGGGAGAGGGCTACACCTTC.